Below, one TCR beta chain is given with its context. In the source study's methods: The assay estimated nucleated cells by amplifying reference gene primers. Method: immunoSEQ multiplex PCR; TCRdb's copy keeps in-frame clones and lacks some. The V and J calls and clone size were taken over from that table, and D and trimming were inferred from the DNA. The data contain approximately 46,000 clones, approximately 85% of them singletons. This sample is part of a study of blood T cell repertoires in COVID-19. Study as a whole: Italy, Spain and the United States were the sources of the convalescent and acute COVID-19 samples. From T cells, B-cell-depleted T cells, or PBMCs came the material, which was cDNA or gDNA.

Trimming removed 3 bases from V and 8 bases from J; junction bases left unmatched: 10. CDR1 LNHDA and CDR2 SQIVND come from the germline V gene (reference sequence). There are 15 residues in the CDR3. The origin of this receptor is a human donor in a cohort sampled during active COVID-19. Sequencing input: peripheral blood. V is TRBV19 and J is TRBJ2-1, with 7 bases identical to TRBD2. The CDR3 nucleotides read TGTGCCAGTAGTATCTTTTTTGGGGGGGTATATGAGCAGTTCTTC. It encodes CASSIFFGGVYEQFF.